This passage covers 17 T cell receptor beta chains from one sample sequenced in a study of T cell responses to AZD1222 COVID-19 vaccine. Repertoires were generated with immunoSEQ multiplex PCR, while TCRdb's copy carries only in-frame clones and drops some. Of around 190,000 clones in the sample, around 88% were seen once. Sequencing was performed on peripheral blood, taken on day 0 of AZD1222 vaccination. These receptors came from an adult in good health.

The rearrangement uses TRBV3-1 (or the pseudogene TRBV3-2) and TRBJ2-3, with D perhaps TRBD2 (6 bases). CDR1 is LGHDT and CDR2 is YNNKEL in the germline V gene (reference sequence). Between the trimmed V and J ends, which lost 3 bases and 4 bases, there was a span of 14 bases. This CDR3 spans 15 amino acids. CDR3 sequence: CASSHGGFFPDTQYF. The CDR3 DNA reads as TGTGCCAGCAGCCACGGGGGTTTTTTCCCAGATACGCAGTATTTT.

The DNA for the CDR3 is TGCGCCAGCAGCCAAGCTCCCCGGGGGCCCTACACCGGGGAGCTGTTTTTT. Encoded protein: CASSQAPRGPYTGELFF. The chain couples TRBV4-3 to TRBJ2-2; D possibly uses TRBD1 or TRBD2 (6 bases each). The germline gives CDR1 LGHNA, CDR2 YSLEER. This CDR3 region has 17 residues. Trimming left V 1 base short and J 3 bases short, with 15 bases between.

This chain uses TRBV15 with TRBJ2-2; tentatively, D is TRBD1 or TRBD2 (5 bases each). The V and J ends lost 5 bases and 5 bases respectively, with 15 bases between them. Germline V gives CDR1 LNHNV, CDR2 YYDKDF (reference sequence). This CDR3 contains 15 residues. The DNA of the CDR3 is TGTGCCACCAGCTGGGGGATGACGGGGACCGGGGAGCTGTTTTTT. This gives the protein CATSWGMTGTGELFF. Variable domain in full (rest from reference TRBV15 and TRBJ2-2): DAMVIQNPRYQVTQFGKPVTLSCSQTLNHNVMYWYQQKSSQAPKLLFHYYDKDFNNEADTPDNFQSRRPNTSFCFLDIRSPGLGDTAMYLCATSWGMTGTGELFFGEGSRLTVL.

This clone has a single count. The chain couples TRBV7-2 to TRBJ2-1, with a tentative D call TRBD2 (6 bases). Deletions cut 1 base from V and 13 bases from J, with 8 bases between. The CDR3 totals 11 residues. Germline V gives CDR1 SGHTA, CDR2 FQGNSA. The CDR3 protein is CASSLGGDQFF. In DNA form, the CDR3 reads TGTGCCAGCAGCTTAGGCGGGGATCAGTTCTTC.

The genes are TRBV27 and TRBJ2-3; D is ambiguous. CDR1 and CDR2 from the germline V gene are MNHEY and SMNVEV (reference sequence). The CDR3 is 15 residues long. Trimming took off 0 bases at V and 0 bases at J, with 7 bases between the two ends. The CDR3 region is CASSLSYVSTDTQYF. In nucleotides, the CDR3 is TGTGCCAGCAGTTTATCATACGTAAGCACAGATACGCAGTATTTT.

CDR3 bases: TGTGCCAGCAGCTTAGCTGGGCTAGGGCAGTTCTTC. Translation: CASSLAGLGQFF. The rearrangement uses TRBV11-2 and TRBJ2-1; D ambiguous. The CDR3 totals 12 residues. The V end was cut by 1 base, the J end by 12 bases, with 10 bases between. Per germline, CDR1 SGHAT and CDR2 FQNNGV. Looking up the rest from reference TRBV11-2 and TRBJ2-1 gives the full variable domain: EAGVAQSPRYKIIEKRQSVAFWCNPISGHATLYWYQQILGQGPKLLIQFQNNGVVDDSQLPKDRFSAERLKGVDSTLKIQPAKLEDSAVYLCASSLAGLGQFFGPGTRLTVL.

The chain is built from TRBV28 and TRBJ2-7, with 7 bases identical to TRBD2. The V gene's germline CDR1 is MDHEN and CDR2 SYDVKM. Germline trimming cut 6 bases from V and 3 bases from J; bases unmatched to any gene: 5. The CDR3 totals 13 residues. In nucleotides, the CDR3 is TGTGCCAGCAGATCAGCGGGGTTCTACGAGCAGTACTTC. It translates to CASRSAGFYEQYF.

In this sample, this clone turned up once. The V call is TRBV7-2, the J call TRBJ1-5; D gene ambiguous. The CDR3 spans 15 residues. Trimming cost V 1 base and J 0 bases, with 7 bases left between them. Per the germline V gene, CDR1 is SGHTA and CDR2 is FQGNSA. The chain's CDR3 is CASSLGLSSNQPQHF. CDR3 nucleotides: TGTGCCAGCAGCTTAGGACTGAGTAGCAATCAGCCCCAGCATTTT.

The rearrangement links TRBV12-3 or TRBV12-4 to TRBJ1-2; the D gene is possibly TRBD1 (6 bases). The CDR3 extends over 13 amino acids. V was clipped by 7 bases and J by 2 bases, with 11 bases between them. The CDR3 sequence: CASTPGANYGYTF. Written as DNA, the CDR3 is TGTGCCAGCACTCCAGGGGCCAACTATGGCTACACCTTC.

This chain uses TRBV19 with TRBJ1-6; D may be TRBD1 (5 bases). The CDR3 covers 14 residues. Germline CDR1 LNHDA, CDR2 SQIVND (reference sequence). V lost 6 bases to trimming and J lost 7 bases, with 13 bases between them. CDR3 protein: CASRSRDRNSPLHF. The DNA of the CDR3 is TGTGCCAGTAGGAGCCGGGACCGCAATTCACCCCTCCACTTT.

This sequence joins TRBV3-1 (or the pseudogene TRBV3-2) and TRBJ1-1; 7 positions agree with TRBD1. The CDR3 loop spans 14 amino acids. Trimming at V came to 1 base and at J to 6 bases, leaving 5 bases not matched to a gene. Germline V gene sequence: CDR1 LGHDT, CDR2 YNNKEL (reference sequence). The CDR3 nucleotides read TGTGCCAGCAGCCAAGTAGGGGGCCTATCTGAAGCTTTCTTT. Encoded protein: CASSQVGGLSEAFF.

This clone was detected a few times. V usage is TRBV5-1 and J usage is TRBJ2-2; 13 bases agree with TRBD2. Trimming cost V 4 bases and J 7 bases; bases outside gene matches: 7. Germline-derived CDR1 and CDR2 are SGHRS and YFSETQ. The CDR3 is 16 amino acids. The CDR3 sequence: CASSIGLAGVSGELFF. CDR3 DNA sequence: TGCGCCAGCAGCATCGGACTAGCGGGGGTGAGCGGGGAGCTGTTTTTT.

The V call is TRBV3-1 (or the pseudogene TRBV3-2), the J call TRBJ1-2; no clear D gene. The CDR3 is 14 amino acids. V dropped 0 bases and J dropped 6 bases, with 11 bases sitting between them. In germline, CDR1 is LGHDT, CDR2 YNNKEL (reference sequence). The CDR3 reads CASSQESNGNGYTF. The CDR3 DNA follows: TGTGCCAGCAGCCAAGAGTCTAACGGGAATGGCTACACCTTC.

The chain links TRBV27 to TRBJ1-5, with TRBD1 as a possible D gene (5 bases). The CDR3 sequence is 14 residues long. V was shortened by 5 bases and J by 5 bases, with 13 bases between the two germline ends. Germline CDR1 is MNHEY and CDR2 is SMNVEV (reference sequence). The CDR3 DNA follows: TGTGCCAGCAGTCCCGGGGCAGGCCATCAGCCCCAGCATTTT. This sequence encodes CASSPGAGHQPQHF.

V gene TRBV6-5 combines with J gene TRBJ1-6; tentatively, D is TRBD1 (5 bases). The V gene's germline CDR1 is MNHEY and CDR2 SVGAGI. The ends were cut back, 4 bases at V and 7 bases at J, with 8 bases in the middle. This CDR3 contains 13 residues. This CDR3 is CASSLGVNSPLHF. The DNA of the CDR3 is TGTGCCAGCAGTTTAGGGGTAAATTCACCCCTCCACTTT.

The V and J genes are TRBV19 and TRBJ2-5; TRBD2 is a possible D gene (6 bases). CDR1 LNHDA and CDR2 SQIVND come from the germline V gene (reference sequence). This CDR3 is built from 16 residues. V lost 4 bases, J lost 1 base, and 16 bases lay in between. CDR3 coding DNA: TGTGCCAGTAGTAGTTTCCGGGAGTCCACCCAAGAGACCCAGTACTTC. Translation gives CASSSFRESTQETQYF.

This sequence joins TRBV5-6 and TRBJ2-6, with D perhaps matching TRBD2 (6 bases). The germline CDR1 and CDR2 sequences are SGHDT and YYEEEE. There are 18 residues in the CDR3. The germline V and J ends were trimmed by 6 bases and 0 bases, with 19 bases remaining between them. In DNA form, the CDR3 reads TGTGCCAGCATCGAAGCGGGCAGGCAATACTCTGGGGCCAACGTCCTGACTTTC. Protein product: CASIEAGRQYSGANVLTF.